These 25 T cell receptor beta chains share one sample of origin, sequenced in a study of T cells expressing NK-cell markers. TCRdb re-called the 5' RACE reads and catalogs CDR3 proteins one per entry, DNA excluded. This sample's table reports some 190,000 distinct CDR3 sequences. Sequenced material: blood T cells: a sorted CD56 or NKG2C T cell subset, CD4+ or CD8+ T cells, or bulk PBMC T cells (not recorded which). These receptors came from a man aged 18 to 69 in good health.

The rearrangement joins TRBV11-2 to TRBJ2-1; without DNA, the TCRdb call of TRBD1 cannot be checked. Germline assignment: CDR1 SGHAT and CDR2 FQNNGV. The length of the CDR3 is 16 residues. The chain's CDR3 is CASSPPTGGDYNEQFF.

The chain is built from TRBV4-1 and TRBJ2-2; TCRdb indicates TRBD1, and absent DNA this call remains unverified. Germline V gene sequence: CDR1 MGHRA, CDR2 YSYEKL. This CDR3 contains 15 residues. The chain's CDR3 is CASSSPDRESGELFF.

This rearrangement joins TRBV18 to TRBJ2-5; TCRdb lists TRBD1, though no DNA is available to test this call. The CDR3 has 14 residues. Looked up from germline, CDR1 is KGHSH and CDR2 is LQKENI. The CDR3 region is CASSPRTAQETQYF.

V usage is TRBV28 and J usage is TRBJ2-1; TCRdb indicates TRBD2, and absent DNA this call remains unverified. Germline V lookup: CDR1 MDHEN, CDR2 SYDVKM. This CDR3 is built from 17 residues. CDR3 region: CASSLLLAGGPHNEQFF.

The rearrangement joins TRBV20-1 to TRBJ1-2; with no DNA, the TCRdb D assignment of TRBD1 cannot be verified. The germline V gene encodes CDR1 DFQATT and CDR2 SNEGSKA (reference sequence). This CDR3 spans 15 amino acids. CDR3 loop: CSARQGAAPGYGYTF.

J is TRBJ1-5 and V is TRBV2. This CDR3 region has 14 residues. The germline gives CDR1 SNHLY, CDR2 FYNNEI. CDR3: CATTDPNSNQPQHF.

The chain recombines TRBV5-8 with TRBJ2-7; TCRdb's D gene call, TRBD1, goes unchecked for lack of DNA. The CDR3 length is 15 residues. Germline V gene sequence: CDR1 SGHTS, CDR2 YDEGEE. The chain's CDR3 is CASPPPRDRGTEQYF.

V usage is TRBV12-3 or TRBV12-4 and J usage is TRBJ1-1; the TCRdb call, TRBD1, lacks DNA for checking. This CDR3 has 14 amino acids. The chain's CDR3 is CASSRSRGQTEAFF.

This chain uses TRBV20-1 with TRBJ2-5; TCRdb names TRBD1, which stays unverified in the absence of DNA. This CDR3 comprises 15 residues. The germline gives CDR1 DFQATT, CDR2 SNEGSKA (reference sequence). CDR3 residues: CSARPLDWVRETQYF.

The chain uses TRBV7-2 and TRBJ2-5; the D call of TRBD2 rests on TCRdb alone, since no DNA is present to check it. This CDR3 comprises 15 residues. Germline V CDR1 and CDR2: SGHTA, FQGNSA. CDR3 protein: CASSFIAGGFETQYF. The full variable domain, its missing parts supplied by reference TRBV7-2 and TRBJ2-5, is GAGVSQSPSNKVTEKGKDVELRCDPISGHTALYWYRQSLGQGLEFLIYFQGNSAPDKSGLPSDRFSAERTGGSVSTLTIQRTQQEDSAVYLCASSFIAGGFETQYFGPGTRLLVL.

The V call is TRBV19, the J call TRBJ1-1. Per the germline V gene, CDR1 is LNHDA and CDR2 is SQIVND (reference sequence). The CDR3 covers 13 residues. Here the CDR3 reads CASSDMANTEAFF.

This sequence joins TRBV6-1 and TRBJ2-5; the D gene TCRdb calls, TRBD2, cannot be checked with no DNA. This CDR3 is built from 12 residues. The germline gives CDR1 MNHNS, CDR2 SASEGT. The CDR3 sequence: CASSEWRETQYF.

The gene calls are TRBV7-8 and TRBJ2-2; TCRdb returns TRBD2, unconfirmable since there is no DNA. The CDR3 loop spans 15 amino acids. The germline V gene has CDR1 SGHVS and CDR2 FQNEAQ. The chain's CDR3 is CAVRRGGTNTGELFF. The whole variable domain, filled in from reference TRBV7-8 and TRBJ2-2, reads GAGVSQSPRYKVAKRGQDVALRCDPISGHVSLFWYQQALGQGPEFLTYFQNEAQLDKSGLPSDRFFAERPEGSVSTLKIQRTQQEDSAVYLCAVRRGGTNTGELFFGEGSRLTVL.

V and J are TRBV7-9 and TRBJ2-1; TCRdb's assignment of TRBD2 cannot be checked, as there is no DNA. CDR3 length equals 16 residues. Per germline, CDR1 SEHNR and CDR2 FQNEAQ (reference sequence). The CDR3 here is CASSPTLGEPYNEQFF. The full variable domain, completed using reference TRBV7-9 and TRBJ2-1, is DTGVSQNPRHKITKRGQNVTFRCDPISEHNRLYWYRQTLGQGPEFLTYFQNEAQLEKSRLLSDRFSAERPKGSFSTLEIQRTEQGDSAMYLCASSPTLGEPYNEQFFGPGTRLTVL.

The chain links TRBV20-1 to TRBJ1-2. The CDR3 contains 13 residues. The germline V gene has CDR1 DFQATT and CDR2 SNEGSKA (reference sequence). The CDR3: CSARSRVLEGYTF.

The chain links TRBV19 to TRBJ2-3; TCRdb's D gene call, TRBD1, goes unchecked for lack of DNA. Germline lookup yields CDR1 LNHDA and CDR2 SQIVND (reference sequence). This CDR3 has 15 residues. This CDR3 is CASSVTAASTDTQYF.

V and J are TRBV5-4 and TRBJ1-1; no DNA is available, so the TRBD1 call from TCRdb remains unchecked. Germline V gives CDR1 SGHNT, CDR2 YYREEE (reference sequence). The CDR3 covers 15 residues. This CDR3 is CASSQPGRMNTEAFF.

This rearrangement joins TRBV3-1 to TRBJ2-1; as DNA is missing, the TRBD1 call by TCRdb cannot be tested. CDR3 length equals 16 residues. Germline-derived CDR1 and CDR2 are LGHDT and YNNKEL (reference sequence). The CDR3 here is CASSQDIGTVHNEQFF.

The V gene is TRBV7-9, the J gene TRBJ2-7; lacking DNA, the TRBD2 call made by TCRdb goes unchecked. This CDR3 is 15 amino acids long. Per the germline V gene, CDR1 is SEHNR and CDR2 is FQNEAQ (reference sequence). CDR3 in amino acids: CASSSTLAGVGEQYF. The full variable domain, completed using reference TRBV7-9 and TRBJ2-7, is DTGVSQNPRHKITKRGQNVTFRCDPISEHNRLYWYRQTLGQGPEFLTYFQNEAQLEKSRLLSDRFSAERPKGSFSTLEIQRTEQGDSAMYLCASSSTLAGVGEQYFGPGTRLTVT.

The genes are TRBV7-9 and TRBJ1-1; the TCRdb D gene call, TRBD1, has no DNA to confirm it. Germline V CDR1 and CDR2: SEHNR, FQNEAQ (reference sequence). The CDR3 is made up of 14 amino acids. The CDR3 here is CASSPTAMNTEAFF.

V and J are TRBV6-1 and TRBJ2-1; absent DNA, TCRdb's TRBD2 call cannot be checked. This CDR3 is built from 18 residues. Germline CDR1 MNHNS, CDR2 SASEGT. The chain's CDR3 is CASSTRTSGGATYNEQFF.

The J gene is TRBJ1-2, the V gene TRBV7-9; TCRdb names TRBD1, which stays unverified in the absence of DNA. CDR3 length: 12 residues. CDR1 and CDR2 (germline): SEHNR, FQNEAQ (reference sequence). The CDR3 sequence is CASSVTEGGYTF.

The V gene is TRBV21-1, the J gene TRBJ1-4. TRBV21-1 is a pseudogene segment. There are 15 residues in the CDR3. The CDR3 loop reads CASSKGGNTNEKLFF.

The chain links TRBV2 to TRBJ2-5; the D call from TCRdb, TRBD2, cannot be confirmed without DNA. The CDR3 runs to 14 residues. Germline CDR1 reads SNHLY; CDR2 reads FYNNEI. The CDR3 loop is CAGVAGVYQETQYF.

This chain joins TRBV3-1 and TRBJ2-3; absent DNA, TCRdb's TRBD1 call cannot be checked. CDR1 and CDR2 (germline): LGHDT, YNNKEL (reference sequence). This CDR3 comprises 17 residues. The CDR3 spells CASSSRTGVGATDTQYF.